The 32 T cell receptor beta chains listed next were all sequenced from one sample in a study of blood T cell repertoires in COVID-19. Here immunoSEQ multiplex PCR was the method, and the copy in TCRdb shows in-frame clones only, minus some. The sample lists under 150,000 clones, roughly 79% occurring once. The source material was peripheral blood. The receptors derive from a middle-aged man with active or convalescent COVID-19.

V gene TRBV25-1 combines with J gene TRBJ2-7; TRBD2 aligns across 11 bases. CDR1 is MGHDK and CDR2 is SYGVNS in the germline V gene. Trimming removed 4 bases from V and 3 bases from J; junction bases left unmatched: 2. This CDR3 is built from 14 residues. The DNA of the CDR3 is TGTGCCAGCAGTGGTAGCGGGAGGGGCTACGAGCAGTACTTC. This translates into CASSGSGRGYEQYF.

V usage is TRBV27 and J usage is TRBJ1-2, with 10 positions matching TRBD1. The V segment lost 0 bases and the J segment 7 bases; nucleotides outside the gene matches: 2. The V gene's germline CDR1 is MNHEY and CDR2 SMNVEV (reference sequence). This CDR3 spans 14 amino acids. The CDR3 nucleotides are TGTGCCAGCAGTTTATCAGGACAGGGGGGTGGCTACACCTTC. Its protein product is CASSLSGQGGGYTF.

This clone was found once. The V gene is TRBV18, the J gene TRBJ1-1, with 8 bases aligning to TRBD1. The germline CDR1 and CDR2 sequences are KGHSH and LQKENI. Germline trimming cut 1 base from V and 4 bases from J; bases unmatched to any gene: 17. This CDR3 has 19 amino acids. CDR3 sequence: CASSPRELSGGGLGTEAFF. Written as DNA, the CDR3 is TGTGCCAGCTCACCACGTGAGCTGTCAGGGGGCGGTTTGGGCACTGAAGCTTTCTTT.

For the CDR3, the DNA is TGTGCCACCAGTGATCCCGGACAGGGTGATCAGCCCCAGCATTTT. Its protein product is CATSDPGQGDQPQHF. This chain joins TRBV24-1 and TRBJ1-5; 8 bases agree with TRBD1. This CDR3 spans 15 amino acids. The junction had 5 bases not matched to a gene; V was cut back by 3 bases and J by 5 bases. CDR1 and CDR2 from the germline V gene are KGHDR and SFDVKD.

The chain uses TRBV7-2 and TRBJ2-1, with TRBD2 matching 9 bases. J gave up 5 bases and V 2 bases, and 4 bases lay outside the gene matches. This CDR3 contains 15 residues. CDR1 and CDR2 from the germline V gene are SGHTA and FQGNSA. CDR3 sequence: CASSLIIAGDNEQFF. The DNA of the CDR3 is TGTGCCAGCAGCTTAATTATAGCGGGGGACAATGAGCAGTTCTTC.

The rearrangement uses TRBV12-3 or TRBV12-4 and TRBJ2-1; D unclear. The CDR3 contains 10 residues. With 6 bases removed from V and 8 bases from J, the gap between germline ends came to 5 bases. CDR3 loop: CASSLYEQFF. CDR3 DNA: TGTGCCAGCAGCTTGTATGAGCAGTTCTTC.

The gene calls are TRBV4-1 and TRBJ2-1, with 7 nucleotides matching TRBD2. The V and J ends lost 1 base and 2 bases, in that order; junction bases with no gene match: 2. Germline V gene sequence: CDR1 MGHRA, CDR2 YSYEKL. This CDR3 region has 15 residues. CDR3 nucleotides: TGCGCCAGCAGCCAAGGCGGGAGCCCCTACAATGAGCAGTTCTTC. Its translation: CASSQGGSPYNEQFF.

The chain has TRBV25-1 and TRBJ2-2, with a tentative D call TRBD1 (6 bases). Looked up from germline, CDR1 is MGHDK and CDR2 is SYGVNS. The CDR3 has 15 residues. Trimming removed 3 bases from V and 7 bases from J, with 15 bases in between. The CDR3 bases are TGTGCCAGCAGTGACCTCGACAGGAGGAACGGGGAGCTGTTTTTT. It specifies CASSDLDRRNGELFF.

The chain employs TRBV9 and TRBJ2-5; 9 nucleotides agree with TRBD2. J was trimmed by 5 bases and V by 4 bases; bases with no gene match: 6. Germline V gene data show CDR1 as SGDLS and CDR2 as YYNGEE. The CDR3 has 14 residues. CDR3 coding DNA: TGTGCCAGCAGCTTTGGGGGACTAGCCGAGACCCAGTACTTC. Protein product: CASSFGGLAETQYF.

This clone came up a few times. The chain recombines TRBV5-3 with TRBJ2-2; D is unresolved. TRBV5-3 is marked as an open reading frame, function uncertain. V lost 0 bases to trimming and J lost 3 bases, with 9 bases between them. The CDR3 contains 15 residues. DNA for the CDR3: TGTGCCAGAAGCTTGGATGGCACCCACACCGGGGAGCTGTTTTTT. This gives the protein CARSLDGTHTGELFF.

This sequence joins TRBV6-7 and TRBJ2-6; unclear D gene. TRBV6-7 is flagged as an ORF with uncertain function. Trimming shortened V by 0 bases and J by 1 base, and 16 bases separated the two germline ends. CDR3 length: 19 residues. The CDR3 reads CASSYSSRPRPSGANVLTF. CDR3 in DNA: TGTGCCAGCAGTTACTCGAGTCGTCCCAGGCCTTCTGGGGCCAACGTCCTGACTTTC.

The CDR3 protein is CASTRLVANEQFF. The CDR3, as DNA: TGTGCCAGCACCCGACTAGTGGCCAATGAGCAGTTCTTC. V gene TRBV5-8 combines with J gene TRBJ2-1, with D perhaps matching TRBD2 (6 bases). The germline V and J ends were trimmed by 6 bases and 6 bases, with 13 bases remaining between them. Germline CDR1 is SGHTS and CDR2 is YDEGEE. This CDR3 has 13 residues.

This clone was counted at least ten times. This chain uses TRBV7-9 with TRBJ1-4; 11 bases match TRBD1. There are 18 residues in the CDR3. CDR1 SEHNR and CDR2 FQNEAQ come from the germline V gene (reference sequence). The ends lost 5 bases at V and 1 base at J; junction bases unmatched: 9. The CDR3 coding sequence is TGTGCCAGCAGCGGCTTTCCGGGACAGGGGGGAACTAATGAAAAACTGTTTTTT. Protein product: CASSGFPGQGGTNEKLFF.

DNA for the CDR3: TGTGCCACCAGCAGGGGGCATGGGTATGGCTACACCTTC. Its translation is CATSRGHGYGYTF. This rearrangement joins TRBV24-1 to TRBJ1-2, with 8 bases identical to TRBD1. The CDR3 spans 13 residues. Germline trimming cut 7 bases from V and 5 bases from J; bases unmatched to any gene: 5. Germline CDR1 KGHDR, CDR2 SFDVKD.

The chain joins TRBV9 to TRBJ2-3; 12 bases line up with TRBD2. Germline trimming cut 0 bases from V and 5 bases from J; bases unmatched to any gene: 4. The CDR3 has 16 residues. Germline V gives CDR1 SGDLS, CDR2 YYNGEE. Written as DNA, the CDR3 is TGTGCCAGCAGCGTAGACCTAGCGGGAGGGATAGATACGCAGTATTTT. Its protein product is CASSVDLAGGIDTQYF.

The V and J genes are TRBV28 and TRBJ1-1, with D possibly being TRBD1 (5 bases). CDR3 length: 14 amino acids. The V end was cut by 9 bases, the J end by 1 base, with 15 bases between. CDR1 and CDR2 (germline): MDHEN, SYDVKM. CDR3 DNA sequence: TGTGCCAGTTTGTTGGGGGGTTGGAACACTGAAGCTTTCTTT. Translation: CASLLGGWNTEAFF.

V usage is TRBV10-2 and J usage is TRBJ1-1; maybe TRBD1 (6 bases). V was pared by 6 bases and J by 1 base, with 12 bases between. This CDR3 is built from 14 residues. Germline V gene lookup returns CDR1 WSHSY and CDR2 SAAADI. CDR3: CASRGNRANTEAFF. The DNA of the CDR3 is TGCGCCAGCAGGGGGAACAGGGCGAACACTGAAGCTTTCTTT.

The chain carries TRBV27 and TRBJ1-2, with TRBD1 matching over 7 bases. CDR1 and CDR2 from the germline V gene are MNHEY and SMNVEV (reference sequence). The CDR3 sequence is 13 residues long. V lost 4 bases, J lost 7 bases, and 6 bases stayed unmatched. CDR3 DNA sequence: TGTGCCAGCAGTTCAGGGGGAGTAAGTGGCTACACCTTC. This translates into CASSSGGVSGYTF.

V and J are TRBV14 and TRBJ2-5, with D maybe TRBD2 (6 bases). With 7 bases removed from V and 2 bases from J, the gap between germline ends came to 14 bases. The CDR3 contains 14 residues. Germline assignment: CDR1 SGHDN and CDR2 FVKESK. The CDR3 loop is CASNVGGFQETQYF. DNA for the CDR3: TGTGCCAGCAACGTCGGGGGTTTTCAAGAGACCCAGTACTTC.

This clone was recorded only once. The V gene is TRBV7-2, the J gene TRBJ2-1, with 11 positions matching TRBD2. Trimming cost V 5 bases and J 11 bases; bases outside gene matches: 23. Germline CDR1 is SGHTA and CDR2 is FQGNSA. This CDR3 contains 19 residues. The CDR3 DNA follows: TGTGCCAGCAGCCTCCGTTCTTCTGGCGGGACTAGCGGCCAGGGTAAGCAGTTCTTC. Translation gives CASSLRSSGGTSGQGKQFF.

J is TRBJ1-1 and V is TRBV3-1 (or the pseudogene TRBV3-2); maybe TRBD1 (5 bases). Looked up from germline, CDR1 is LGHDT and CDR2 is YNNKEL (reference sequence). This CDR3 contains 14 residues. Trimming stripped 2 bases from V and 4 bases from J, with 11 bases between. CDR3 protein: CASSQPGYGTEAFF. CDR3 DNA sequence: TGTGCCAGCAGCCAACCAGGGTATGGCACTGAAGCTTTCTTT.

The chain couples TRBV14 to TRBJ2-2, with D unresolved. The CDR3 covers 13 residues. Per germline, CDR1 SGHDN and CDR2 FVKESK. V dropped 2 bases and J dropped 2 bases, with 3 bases sitting between them. Here the CDR3 reads CASSQLNTGELFF. CDR3 coding DNA: TGTGCCAGCAGCCAACTAAACACCGGGGAGCTGTTTTTT.

The rearrangement uses TRBV14 and TRBJ2-3; TRBD2 agrees at 11 bases. With V trimmed by 1 base and J by 4 bases, 7 bases remained unmatched. Germline CDR1 is SGHDN and CDR2 is FVKESK. The CDR3 loop spans 17 amino acids. Written as DNA, the CDR3 is TGTGCCAGCAGCCAAGGTACTAGCGGGAGTTTCCCAGATACGCAGTATTTT. Translation gives CASSQGTSGSFPDTQYF.

CDR3 sequence reads: CASSVGPPYSREGAGELFF. Here the CDR3 DNA reads TGTGCCAGCAGCGTAGGCCCCCCTTATAGTCGGGAGGGAGCCGGGGAGCTGTTTTTT. This chain links TRBV9 with TRBJ2-2, with 8 bases identical to TRBD2. V shed 0 bases and J 6 bases; nucleotides not matched to a gene: 16. This CDR3 has 19 amino acids. Germline CDR1 reads SGDLS; CDR2 reads YYNGEE.

The chain employs TRBV9 and TRBJ2-7; 10 nucleotides match TRBD1. Germline V CDR1 and CDR2: SGDLS, YYNGEE. The CDR3 spans 17 residues. V lost 4 bases and J lost 4; bases outside the gene matches: 14. The CDR3: CASSTRDRGPHFYEQYF. For the CDR3, the DNA is TGTGCCAGCAGCACCCGGGACAGGGGTCCCCATTTTTACGAGCAGTACTTC.

This clone came up once. The chain uses TRBV19 and TRBJ1-6; D gene uncertain. CDR3 length: 13 amino acids. Trimming took 7 bases from V and 7 from J, leaving 11 bases between them. Germline V CDR1 and CDR2: LNHDA, SQIVND (reference sequence). CDR3 loop: CASNEVRNSPLHF. CDR3 DNA sequence: TGTGCCAGTAATGAGGTCCGGAATTCACCCCTCCACTTT.

The J gene is TRBJ2-7, the V gene TRBV29-1; 9 bases line up with TRBD1. Germline loops: CDR1 SQVTM, CDR2 ANQGSEA. The J segment lost 5 bases and the V segment lost 6 bases, leaving 8 bases of the junction unmatched. This CDR3 contains 13 residues. CDR3 in DNA: TGCAGCGTAGGGACAGGGAAAGGCGACGAGCAGTACTTC. It encodes CSVGTGKGDEQYF.

The chain recombines TRBV7-9 with TRBJ2-5; perhaps TRBD1 as D (6 bases). Germline lookup yields CDR1 SEHNR and CDR2 FQNEAQ (reference sequence). CDR3 length: 14 amino acids. The ends were cut back, 5 bases at V and 5 bases at J, with 15 bases in the middle. The CDR3: CASSPTTGLETQYF. Here the CDR3 DNA reads TGTGCCAGCAGCCCAACGACAGGTCTTGAGACCCAGTACTTC. Together with reference TRBV7-9 and TRBJ2-5, the CDR3 gives the full variable domain: DTGVSQNPRHKITKRGQNVTFRCDPISEHNRLYWYRQTLGQGPEFLTYFQNEAQLEKSRLLSDRFSAERPKGSFSTLEIQRTEQGDSAMYLCASSPTTGLETQYFGPGTRLLVL.

The V gene is TRBV18, the J gene TRBJ2-7, with TRBD1 as a possible D gene (5 bases). V was shortened by 2 bases and J by 1 base, with 9 bases between the two germline ends. The germline gives CDR1 KGHSH, CDR2 LQKENI. The CDR3 extends over 14 amino acids. This chain's CDR3 is CASSPTGSSYEQYF. The CDR3, as DNA: TGTGCCAGCTCACCAACAGGATCTTCCTACGAGCAGTACTTC. The full variable domain, with the rest looked up from reference TRBV18 and TRBJ2-7, is NAGVMQNPRHLVRRRGQEARLRCSPMKGHSHVYWYRQLPEEGLKFMVYLQKENIIDESGMPKERFSAEFPKEGPSILRIQQVVRGDSAAYFCASSPTGSSYEQYFGPGTRLTVT.

The V and J genes are TRBV5-4 and TRBJ1-4; TRBD1 matches at 8 bases. V trimming: 4 bases; J trimming: 3 bases; junction bases outside the gene matches: 5. This CDR3 comprises 15 residues. Per germline, CDR1 SGHNT and CDR2 YYREEE (reference sequence). CDR3 nucleotides: TGTGCCAGCAGCGCCCTGACAGGGGCTAATGAAAAACTGTTTTTT. This codes for CASSALTGANEKLFF.

This chain connects TRBV5-1 to TRBJ2-3, with TRBD2 matching 13 bases. With 7 bases clipped from V and 3 bases from J, the junction kept 11 bases outside the gene matches. The CDR3 runs 17 residues. The V gene's germline CDR1 is SGHRS and CDR2 YFSETQ. The CDR3, as DNA: TGCGCCAGCGGACGCGGACTAGCGGGAGCCGGGACAGATACGCAGTATTTT. It yields the protein CASGRGLAGAGTDTQYF.

The V and J genes are TRBV6-5 and TRBJ2-3, with D maybe TRBD2 (5 bases). The CDR3 runs 16 residues. V lost 4 bases to trimming and J lost 1 base, with 15 bases between them. The germline V gene encodes CDR1 MNHEY and CDR2 SVGAGI. As DNA, the CDR3 is TGTGCCAGCAGTTTCAACGGAGGCGTACGCACAGATACGCAGTATTTT. It encodes CASSFNGGVRTDTQYF.